One TCR beta chain is described in this entry. The data were obtained in a study of tumor and adjacent non-tumor tissue in lung cancer. The overall study: There were around 11 adenocarcinoma, a couple of squamous cell carcinoma and 1 small cell lung cancer cases.

TCRbeta libraries were built with three rounds of nested PCR, modified from ARM-PCR. One entry per CDR3 protein results from TCRdb running MiXCR on the multiplex PCR reads. The sample comprises 60,000 or so distinct CDR3 sequences, about 63% of which are singletons, and 32% rests with the top ten. No cell sorting was done before RNA was extracted from the tissue. More than 3 cm separated this lung sample from the edge of the tumor. The V gene's germline CDR1 is DFQATT and CDR2 SNEGSKA (reference sequence). V was shortened by 4 bases and J by 3 bases, with 12 bases between the two germline ends. The CDR3 extends over 14 amino acids.

V usage is TRBV20-1 and J usage is TRBJ1-4; weak D call: TRBD1 (6 bases). The sequence was collected from a man between 65 and 85 years old with non-small cell lung cancer. Input material: distant non-tumor lung tissue. The CDR3 protein is CSANAGAANEKLFF. In DNA form, the CDR3 reads TGCAGTGCTAATGCGGGGGCAGCTAATGAAAAACTGTTTTTT.